Following are 12 T cell receptor beta chains from one sample sequenced in a study of HIV-infected patients and healthy controls. Reverse transcription used around 500 ng RNA and constant-region primers for alpha and beta. Using multiplexing indices, alpha and beta chain libraries were generated apart by chain-specific third strand synthesis. TCRdb re-derived calls from the 5' RACE reads in MiXCR, one entry per CDR3 protein. The data show some 8,900 distinct CDR3 sequences, approximately 9.1% seen once. Roughly three months, about 14 weeks, into antiretroviral therapy, follow-up blood was collected. No cell fractionation was done, so the repertoire covers all unsorted peripheral blood T cells. Sequences were derived from blood, sampled during antiretroviral therapy. These receptors were obtained from an adult with HIV infection.

In this sample, this clonotype is medium-sized (0.01 to 0.1%). This chain joins TRBV28 and TRBJ2-7, with 7 bases lining up with TRBD1. The germline V gene encodes CDR1 MDHEN and CDR2 SYDVKM. The V gene end was trimmed by 3 bases and the J gene end by 2 bases; junction bases not matched to a gene: 13. The CDR3 covers 17 residues. DNA for the CDR3: TGTGCCAGCAGTTTTGGCCCGGGACAGAGTAAAGCCTACGAGCAGTACTTC. It is translated as CASSFGPGQSKAYEQYF.

This clonotype was picked up many times. The rearrangement links TRBV20-1 to TRBJ2-7, with 9 bases that match TRBD1. Trimming removed 6 bases from V and 1 base from J; junction bases left unmatched: 1. The V gene's germline CDR1 is DFQATT and CDR2 SNEGSKA (reference sequence). The CDR3 is made up of 12 amino acids. CDR3 in amino acids: CSAGTGSYEQYF. DNA for the CDR3: TGCAGTGCCGGGACAGGGTCCTACGAGCAGTACTTC.

This chain links TRBV24-1 with TRBJ2-3; D is uncertain. This CDR3 is built from 13 residues. From germline, CDR1 is KGHDR and CDR2 SFDVKD. Trimming took 3 bases from V and 2 from J, leaving 5 bases between them. CDR3 residues: CATSDTFTDTQYF. Here the CDR3 DNA reads TGTGCCACCAGTGATACCTTCACAGATACGCAGTATTTT.

In this sample, this clonotype turned up many times. This chain uses TRBV20-1 with TRBJ2-3; maybe TRBD2 (6 bases). The ends were cut back, 0 bases at V and 4 bases at J, with 14 bases in the middle. This CDR3 is 15 amino acids long. CDR1 DFQATT and CDR2 SNEGSKA come from the germline V gene (reference sequence). The CDR3 nucleotides are TGCAGTGCTAGAGATCTGCGGCGGGACCCAGATACGCAGTATTTT. Protein sequence: CSARDLRRDPDTQYF.

This clonotype counts as medium-sized. The rearrangement links TRBV20-1 to TRBJ2-5; 7 bases fit TRBD1. Germline values: CDR1 DFQATT, CDR2 SNEGSKA (reference sequence). V was clipped by 3 bases and J by 3 bases; unmatched bases: 10. This CDR3 is 15 amino acids long. The CDR3 sequence is CSARWGRGTEETQYF. The CDR3 DNA sequence: TGCAGTGCTAGGTGGGGCAGGGGGACCGAAGAGACCCAGTACTTC.

This chain joins TRBV20-1 and TRBJ1-6; D may be TRBD1 (6 bases). Germline CDR1 and CDR2: DFQATT and SNEGSKA (reference sequence). V was trimmed by 4 bases and J by 8 bases, leaving 12 bases between them. The CDR3 totals 13 residues. CDR3 protein: CSAKGDYDSPLHF. Here the CDR3 DNA reads TGCAGTGCTAAGGGGGATTATGATTCACCCCTCCACTTT.

In its sample, this clonotype was seen many times. This chain connects TRBV6-2 or TRBV6-3 to TRBJ2-3; D possibly matches TRBD1 or TRBD2 (5 bases each). CDR1 MNHEY and CDR2 SVGEGT come from the germline V gene. This CDR3 is 12 amino acids long. V lost 4 bases and J 14 bases, leaving 16 bases between the germline ends. Written as DNA, the CDR3 is TGTGCCAGCAGTTCCTGGGACCCTCACGTGTATTTT. This codes for CASSSWDPHVYF.

This clonotype is deemed medium-sized (0.01 to 0.1%). The V gene is TRBV25-1, the J gene TRBJ1-4; D unresolved. The germline V gene has CDR1 MGHDK and CDR2 SYGVNS. This CDR3 is 11 amino acids long. The V end lost 2 bases, the J end lost 10 bases, and 5 bases lay between the germline ends. In DNA, the CDR3 is TGTGCCAGCAGTGAAGGGGTAAAACTGTTTTTT. It codes for CASSEGVKLFF.

This clonotype was counted at least ten times. CDR3 bases: TGTGCCAGCAGCTTGGGGGTACGGGACAGCACAGATACGCAGTATTTT. Protein sequence: CASSLGVRDSTDTQYF. The chain is built from TRBV5-6 and TRBJ2-3; possibly TRBD1 or TRBD2 for D (5 bases each). The CDR3 totals 16 residues. V was cut by 0 bases and J by 0 bases, with 11 bases left in between. Germline assignment: CDR1 SGHDT and CDR2 YYEEEE.

By share, this clonotype counts as medium-sized (0.01 to 0.1%). This CDR3 reads CSARIVGRTGGNEKLFF. The DNA of the CDR3 is TGCAGTGCTAGAATTGTGGGAAGGACAGGTGGTAATGAAAAACTGTTTTTT. This sequence joins TRBV20-1 and TRBJ1-4; 7 bases map to TRBD1. Germline CDR1 is DFQATT and CDR2 is SNEGSKA (reference sequence). The V segment lost 2 bases and the J segment 4 bases; nucleotides outside the gene matches: 13. The CDR3 covers 17 residues.

The rearrangement uses TRBV7-9 and TRBJ1-1; D remains unclear. The V end was cut by 5 bases, the J end by 1 base, with 8 bases between. From germline, CDR1 is SEHNR and CDR2 FQNEAQ (reference sequence). The CDR3 has 13 residues. CDR3 nucleotide sequence: TGTGCCAGCAGCCCCTACTCGAACACTGAAGCTTTCTTT. Its translation: CASSPYSNTEAFF.

This clonotype was found a few times. J is TRBJ1-3 and V is TRBV6-5, with a possible D match to TRBD1 (5 bases). Trimming left V 5 bases short and J 0 bases short, with 17 bases between. The CDR3 spans 17 residues. Germline V CDR1 and CDR2: MNHEY, SVGAGI. The CDR3 nucleotides read TGTGCCAGCAGTGGAACACGATCAGGGAGCTCTGGAAACACCATATATTTT. It specifies CASSGTRSGSSGNTIYF.